This TCR beta chain was identified in a study of cytomegalovirus exposure and HLA in healthy donors. About this clone itself: Its antigen remains unknown.

With 60 Vbeta and 13 Jbeta primers, the PCR was carried out. Data came from immunoSEQ multiplex PCR; TCRdb stores just in-frame clones and leaves some out. The sample yields roughly 180,000 clones, roughly 84% seen once. Nominally healthy donors provided the samples, though records likely missed some immune exposures. The study's findings and limits: Analysis was carried out at a later point, and it linked a missense DCLRE1C variant to TCR beta V- and J-gene trimming.

Sequenced: PBMCs. This receptor was identified in a boy aged 2 to 9 in good health and CMV-seronegative.

CDR3 sequence reads: CASSIADSTPTQYF. CDR3 DNA: TGTGCCAGTAGTATTGCGGATTCGACCCCTACGCAGTATTTT. The rearrangement uses TRBV19 and TRBJ2-3; no reliable D call. Trimming took off 3 bases at V and 8 bases at J, with 15 bases between the two ends. Germline lookup yields CDR1 LNHDA and CDR2 SQIVND (reference sequence). CDR3 length: 14 residues. The full variable domain, its missing parts supplied by reference TRBV19 and TRBJ2-3, is DGGITQSPKYLFRKEGQNVTLSCEQNLNHDAMYWYRQDPGQGLRLIYYSQIVNDFQKGDIAEGYSVSREKKESFPLTVTSAQKNPTAFYLCASSIADSTPTQYFGPGTRLTVL.